This T cell receptor (beta chain) was documented in a study (dated by TCRdb to about 2016). On this clonotype: Its antigen is still unknown. No base-level quality is on record; no much larger clone is a single base apart.

The library was produced with RT-PCR. The sequencing machine was an Illumina MiSeq. TCRdb reanalyzed the raw reads on its own, using fastp at Q25 for trimming and MiXCR for clone calling, and kept in-frame beta chains. Rows are unified per CDR3 protein, each entry keeping the most common DNA and genes. The sample profile shows 650,000 to 800,000 distinct CDR3 sequences; 12% to 15% of them were found once. Together, the top ten hold 3.6% of the sample. Taken from cysteine to phenylalanine, the CDR3 has 15 residues. Only CDR3 DNA remains: 45 bases, in frame from the first base. Sequenced: memory CD4+ T cells from blood. The chain links TRBV3-2 with TRBJ2-7; the table calls TRBD2, which could not be checked here. TRBV3-2 is reported as a pseudogene. This clonotype was sampled from a female donor in good health, serving as a healthy control. This receptor carries the CDR3 CASSQGRECLDEQYF. The bases are TGTGCCAGCAGCCAAGGAAGGGAGTGTTTGGACGAGCAGTACTTC.